What follows are 12 T cell receptor beta chains derived from one specimen sequenced in a study of T cells after yellow fever vaccination. TCRdb passed the 5' RACE reads through MiXCR, listing each CDR3 protein once. The sample lists hundreds of thousands of distinct CDR3 sequences, roughly an eighth occurring once. The input for sequencing was PBMCs, taken on the day of the yellow fever booster vaccination. Receptors originate from a man between 25 and 39 years old who received the YFV17D yellow fever vaccine.

This chain connects TRBV5-1 to TRBJ2-1; no definite D call. The germline CDR1 and CDR2 sequences are SGHRS and YFSETQ. The CDR3 totals 19 residues. Trimming shortened V by 2 bases and J by 0 bases, and 21 bases separated the two germline ends. CDR3 residues: CASSFSDSVKWNSYNEQFF. In DNA form, the CDR3 reads TGCGCCAGCAGCTTCTCGGATTCGGTGAAGTGGAACTCCTACAATGAGCAGTTCTTC.

The chain recombines TRBV5-1 with TRBJ2-5; perhaps TRBD1 as D (6 bases). The ends were cut back, 4 bases at V and 0 bases at J, with 13 bases in the middle. Germline V gene sequence: CDR1 SGHRS, CDR2 YFSETQ. This CDR3 spans 15 amino acids. This chain's CDR3 is CASSPSRGYQETQYF. The DNA for the CDR3 is TGCGCCAGCAGCCCTTCCAGGGGCTACCAAGAGACCCAGTACTTC.

This clonotype came up a few times. The J gene is TRBJ2-7, the V gene TRBV20-1; a weak D match, TRBD2 (6 bases). The CDR3 runs 13 residues. The germline CDR1 and CDR2 sequences are DFQATT and SNEGSKA (reference sequence). V was shortened by 4 bases and J by 7 bases, with 17 bases between the two germline ends. CDR3 DNA: TGCAGTGCTACCCTGGGACGAGGAGGGGAGCAGTACTTC. As protein: CSATLGRGGEQYF.

The chain employs TRBV25-1 and TRBJ2-2; 10 nucleotides agree with TRBD2. The CDR3 is 18 residues long. The V segment lost 6 bases and the J segment 0 bases; nucleotides outside the gene matches: 10. CDR1 and CDR2 from the germline V gene are MGHDK and SYGVNS. The CDR3 protein is CASRGKGLAEANTGELFF. Here the CDR3 DNA reads TGTGCCAGCAGGGGAAAAGGACTAGCGGAGGCGAACACCGGGGAGCTGTTTTTT.

Only a few counts were recorded for this clonotype. V and J are TRBV6-5 and TRBJ2-3; the D is unclear. CDR1 MNHEY and CDR2 SVGAGI come from the germline V gene. Between the trimmed V and J ends, which lost 2 bases and 0 bases, there was a span of 6 bases. The CDR3 is 14 amino acids. CDR3 in DNA: TGTGCCAGCAGTTACGTCTCCAGCACAGATACGCAGTATTTT. The encoded protein is CASSYVSSTDTQYF.

This clonotype was seen a handful of times. The V gene is TRBV25-1, the J gene TRBJ2-5, with no clear D. Trimming removed 2 bases from V and 1 base from J, with 11 bases in between. This CDR3 is 15 amino acids long. Germline loops: CDR1 MGHDK, CDR2 SYGVNS. The CDR3 region is CASSEGRFRQETQYF. Here the CDR3 DNA reads TGTGCCAGCAGTGAAGGAAGGTTCCGCCAAGAGACCCAGTACTTC.

This clonotype appeared many times. The CDR3 loop is CASSLGGSFTDTQYF. The CDR3 DNA sequence: TGTGCCAGCAGCTTGGGGGGTTCCTTCACAGATACGCAGTATTTT. The chain has TRBV5-5 and TRBJ2-3; D not resolved. Between the trimmed V and J ends, which lost 0 bases and 2 bases, there was a span of 10 bases. Germline V gene data show CDR1 as SGHKS and CDR2 as YYEKEE (reference sequence). The CDR3 sequence is 15 residues long.

V gene TRBV20-1 combines with J gene TRBJ2-7; 9 bases line up with TRBD1. This CDR3 is built from 16 residues. V trimming: 1 base; J trimming: 2 bases; junction bases outside the gene matches: 9. Germline V gene data show CDR1 as DFQATT and CDR2 as SNEGSKA (reference sequence). CDR3 sequence (DNA): TGCAGTGCTAGAGCCCTCCACCGGGACAGGGCCTACGAGCAGTACTTC. Its translation: CSARALHRDRAYEQYF.

This clonotype was detected only a few times. The chain carries TRBV20-1 and TRBJ2-1; 15 bases are a match to TRBD2. This CDR3 comprises 18 residues. Trimming cost V 6 bases and J 5 bases; bases outside gene matches: 14. CDR1 is DFQATT, CDR2 SNEGSKA, per germline (reference sequence). Written as DNA, the CDR3 is TGCAGTGCCCTATTAGTGGGACTAGCGGGAGGTCTTAACAATGAGCAGTTCTTC. This codes for CSALLVGLAGGLNNEQFF.

This clonotype was recorded a few times. The chain links TRBV20-1 to TRBJ1-1; D not resolved. The CDR3 is 17 residues long. V shed 0 bases and J shed 0 bases, with 17 bases lying between them. Germline CDR1 is DFQATT and CDR2 is SNEGSKA (reference sequence). The DNA for the CDR3 is TGCAGTGCTAGAGATCTGAGAGGGAGATTTGTGAACACTGAAGCTTTCTTT. This codes for CSARDLRGRFVNTEAFF.

The rearrangement joins TRBV20-1 to TRBJ2-2; D ambiguous. This CDR3 is 13 amino acids long. Germline lookup yields CDR1 DFQATT and CDR2 SNEGSKA (reference sequence). The ends were cut back, 8 bases at V and 1 base at J, with 11 bases in the middle. CDR3 protein: CSILGKNTGELFF. CDR3 coding DNA: TGCAGTATCCTGGGAAAGAACACCGGGGAGCTGTTTTTT.

The rearrangement links TRBV12-3 or TRBV12-4 to TRBJ2-4; 14 bases are shared with TRBD2. Trimming at V came to 3 bases and at J to 2 bases, leaving 12 bases not matched to a gene. This CDR3 is built from 20 residues. CDR3 nucleotide sequence: TGTGCCAGCAGTTTCGGGACCGGGACTAGCGGGAGCGGGACCAAAAACATTCAGTACTTC. It codes for CASSFGTGTSGSGTKNIQYF.